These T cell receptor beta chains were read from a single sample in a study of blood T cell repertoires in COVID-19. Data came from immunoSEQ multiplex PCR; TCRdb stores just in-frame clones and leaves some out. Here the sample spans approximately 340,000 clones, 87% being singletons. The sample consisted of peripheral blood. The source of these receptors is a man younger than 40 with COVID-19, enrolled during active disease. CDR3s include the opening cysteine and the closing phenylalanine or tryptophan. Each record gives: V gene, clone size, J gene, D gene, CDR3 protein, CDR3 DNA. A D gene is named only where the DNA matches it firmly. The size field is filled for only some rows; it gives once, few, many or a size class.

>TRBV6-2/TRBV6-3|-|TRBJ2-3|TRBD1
CASSYRGQGGTDTQYF
TGTGCCAGCAGTTACCGGGGACAGGGAGGTACAGATACGCAGTATTTT
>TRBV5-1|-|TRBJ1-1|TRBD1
CASSPTGTGGPAEAFF
TGCGCCAGCAGCCCGACAGGGACAGGGGGCCCCGCTGAAGCTTTCTTT
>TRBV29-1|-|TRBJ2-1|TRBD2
CSVLGGLAGAPGYNEQFF
TGCAGCGTTCTAGGGGGACTAGCGGGAGCCCCGGGGTACAATGAGCAGTTCTTC
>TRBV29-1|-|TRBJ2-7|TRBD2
CSVASGGSYEQYF
TGCAGCGTTGCTAGCGGGGGGTCCTACGAGCAGTACTTC
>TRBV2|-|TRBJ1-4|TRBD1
CASALTGGIEKLFF
TGTGCCAGCGCCCTGACAGGGGGGATTGAAAAACTGTTTTTT
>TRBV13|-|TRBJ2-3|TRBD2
CASSLRRILAGTTDTQYF
TGTGCCAGCAGCTTAAGGCGGATCCTAGCGGGGACCACAGATACGCAGTATTTT
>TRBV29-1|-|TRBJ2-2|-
CSVSQGRANTGELFF
TGCAGCGTTTCTCAGGGGCGCGCGAACACCGGGGAGCTGTTTTTT
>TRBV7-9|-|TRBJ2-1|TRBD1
CASSLVGETGEEWQFF
TGTGCCAGCAGCTTAGTAGGGGAGACAGGGGAGGAATGGCAGTTCTTC
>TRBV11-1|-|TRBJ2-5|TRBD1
CASNRQGMLETQYF
TGTGCCAGCAACAGACAGGGGATGTTAGAGACCCAGTACTTC
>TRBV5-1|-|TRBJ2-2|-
CASLTGPAPEGELFF
TGCGCCAGCCTTACAGGACCGGCCCCTGAAGGGGAGCTGTTTTTT
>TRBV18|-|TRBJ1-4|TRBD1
CASSPPEDRGGKLFF
TGTGCCAGCTCACCACCAGAGGACAGGGGAGGAAAACTGTTTTTT
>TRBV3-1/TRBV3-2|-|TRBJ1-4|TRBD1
CASSPGTGGEKLFF
TGTGCCAGCAGCCCCGGGACAGGTGGCGAAAAACTGTTTTTT
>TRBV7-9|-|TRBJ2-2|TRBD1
CASSQTGGRAGELFF
TGTGCCAGCAGCCAGACAGGGGGCCGGGCCGGGGAGCTGTTTTTT
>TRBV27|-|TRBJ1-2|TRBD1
CASRTGEVYGYTF
TGTGCCAGCAGGACAGGGGAGGTCTATGGCTACACCTTC
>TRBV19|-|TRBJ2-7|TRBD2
CASSSFGPWASGRLNEQYF
TGTGCCAGTAGTAGTTTTGGACCATGGGCTAGCGGGAGGCTGAACGAGCAGTACTTC
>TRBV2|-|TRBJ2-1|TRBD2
CASRPTSGSYNEQFF
TGTGCCAGCAGACCGACTAGCGGATCGTACAATGAGCAGTTCTTC
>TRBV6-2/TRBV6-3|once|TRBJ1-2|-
CASSYSIHIPGSINYGYTF
TGTGCCAGCAGTTACTCGATCCATATTCCGGGAAGTATAAACTATGGCTACACCTTC
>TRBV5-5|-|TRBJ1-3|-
CASSPDSFSGNTIYF
TGTGCCAGCAGCCCGGATTCCTTTAGCGGAAACACCATATATTTT
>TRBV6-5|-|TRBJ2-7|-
CAIYPPGRHEQYF
TGTGCCATCTACCCCCCAGGTCGCCACGAGCAGTACTTC
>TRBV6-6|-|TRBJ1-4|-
CASSHPGGLSNEKLFF
TGTGCCAGCAGCCATCCGGGGGGCTTAAGTAATGAAAAACTGTTTTTT